This TCR beta chain originates from a study of human T cells and chemical hapten exposure. Study-wide context: DPC (0.01%) was patch tested on the upper back and read at 6 days. Study-level points and caveats: TCRs whose frequency exceeded 1 in 1000 remained the same following DPC sensitization.

The library put unique molecular identifiers onto individual cDNA molecules. TCRdb independently ran MiXCR on the RACE reads; one entry per CDR3 protein. The table lists about 90,000 distinct CDR3 sequences, 11% of them singletons. As to this clonotype: The antigen remains unidentified.

The CDR3 contains 16 residues. Germline loops: CDR1 MNHNS, CDR2 SASEGT. Trimming took off 10 bases at V and 5 bases at J, with 25 bases between the two ends. Time point described: patch test 3, about 24 weeks after DPC sensitization. Treatment meaning: therapeutic diphenylcyclopropenone sensitization with weekly scalp DPC. The sequence derives from a woman aged 25 to 39 with alopecia areata. Some clones in this sample may be carry-over from other donors' samples. The chain has TRBV6-1 and TRBJ2-3; maybe TRBD1 (6 bases). Sample: whole blood, taken in connection with sensitization to the hapten diphenylcyclopropenone (DPC). The DNA for the CDR3 is TGTGCCACCGCCCTACACAGGGATCCCTCCGGAGATACGCAGTATTTT. Its translation: CATALHRDPSGDTQYF.